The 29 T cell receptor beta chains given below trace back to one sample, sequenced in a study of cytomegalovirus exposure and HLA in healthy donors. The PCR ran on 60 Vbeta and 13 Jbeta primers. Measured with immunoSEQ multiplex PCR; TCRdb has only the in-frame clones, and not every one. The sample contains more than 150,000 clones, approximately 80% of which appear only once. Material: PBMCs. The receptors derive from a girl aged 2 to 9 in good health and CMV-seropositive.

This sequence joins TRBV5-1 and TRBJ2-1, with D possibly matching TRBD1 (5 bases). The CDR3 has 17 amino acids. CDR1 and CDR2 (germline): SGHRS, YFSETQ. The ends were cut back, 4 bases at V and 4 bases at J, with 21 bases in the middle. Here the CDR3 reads CASSTGEHRTEYNEQFF. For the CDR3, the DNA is TGCGCCAGCAGCACCGGAGAGCACAGGACGGAATACAATGAGCAGTTCTTC.

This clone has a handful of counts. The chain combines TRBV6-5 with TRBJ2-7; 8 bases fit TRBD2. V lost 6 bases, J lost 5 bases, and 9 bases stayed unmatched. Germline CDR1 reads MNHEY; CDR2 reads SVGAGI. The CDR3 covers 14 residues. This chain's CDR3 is CASRLAGGLNEQYF. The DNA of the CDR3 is TGTGCCAGCAGGCTGGCGGGAGGCCTTAACGAGCAGTACTTC.

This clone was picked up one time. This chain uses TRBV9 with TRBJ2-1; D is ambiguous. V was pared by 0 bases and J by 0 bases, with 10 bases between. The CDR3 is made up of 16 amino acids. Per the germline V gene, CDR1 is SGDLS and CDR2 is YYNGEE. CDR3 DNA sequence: TGTGCCAGCAGCGTAGATGAGAGGAGCTCCTACAATGAGCAGTTCTTC. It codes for CASSVDERSSYNEQFF. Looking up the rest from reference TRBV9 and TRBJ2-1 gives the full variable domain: DSGVTQTPKHLITATGQRVTLRCSPRSGDLSVYWYQQSLDQGLQFLIQYYNGEERAKGNILERFSAQQFPDLHSELNLSSLELGDSALYFCASSVDERSSYNEQFFGPGTRLTVL.

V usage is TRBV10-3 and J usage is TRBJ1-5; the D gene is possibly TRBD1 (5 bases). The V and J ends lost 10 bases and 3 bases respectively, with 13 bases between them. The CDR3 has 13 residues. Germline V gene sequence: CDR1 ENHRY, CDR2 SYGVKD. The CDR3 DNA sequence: TGTGCCACCCGGGGGGGGGACAATCAGCCCCAGCATTTT. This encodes CATRGGDNQPQHF.

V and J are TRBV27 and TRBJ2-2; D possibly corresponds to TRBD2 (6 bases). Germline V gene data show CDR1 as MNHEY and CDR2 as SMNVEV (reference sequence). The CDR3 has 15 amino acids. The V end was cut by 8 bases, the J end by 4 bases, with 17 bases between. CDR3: CASRGTWSRTGELFF. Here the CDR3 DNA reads TGTGCCAGCCGTGGGACTTGGTCCCGCACCGGGGAGCTGTTTTTT.

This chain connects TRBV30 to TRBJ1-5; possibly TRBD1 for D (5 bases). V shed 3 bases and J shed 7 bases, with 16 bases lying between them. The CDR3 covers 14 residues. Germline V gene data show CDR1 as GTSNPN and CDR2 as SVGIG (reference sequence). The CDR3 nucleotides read TGTGCCTGGAGGCCGGGGTCGGGGGGGCAGCCCCAGCATTTT. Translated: CAWRPGSGGQPQHF. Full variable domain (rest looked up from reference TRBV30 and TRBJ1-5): SQTIHQWPATLVQPVGSPLSLECTVEGTSNPNLYWYRQAAGRGLQLLFYSVGIGQISSEVPQNLSASRPQDRQFILSSKKLLLSDSGFYLCAWRPGSGGQPQHFGDGTRLSIL.

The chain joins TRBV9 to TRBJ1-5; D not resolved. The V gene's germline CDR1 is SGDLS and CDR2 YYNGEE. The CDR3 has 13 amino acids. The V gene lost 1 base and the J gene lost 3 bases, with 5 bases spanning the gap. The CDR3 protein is CASSVSPNQPQHF. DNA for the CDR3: TGTGCCAGCAGCGTAAGCCCCAATCAGCCCCAGCATTTT.

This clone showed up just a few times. The CDR3 is CASSQELAGRGAYEQYF. As DNA, the CDR3 is TGCGCCAGCAGCCAAGAACTAGCGGGCAGGGGAGCCTACGAGCAGTACTTC. The chain is built from TRBV4-1 and TRBJ2-7; the match to TRBD2 covers 9 bases. The CDR3 length is 17 residues. From germline, CDR1 is MGHRA and CDR2 YSYEKL. Unmatched junction bases numbered 8, after V lost 0 bases and J lost 2 bases.

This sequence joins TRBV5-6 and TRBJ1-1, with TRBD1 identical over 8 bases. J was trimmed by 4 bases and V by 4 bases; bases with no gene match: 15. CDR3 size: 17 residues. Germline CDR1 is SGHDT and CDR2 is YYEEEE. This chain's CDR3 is CASSLIGQGGFGTEAFF. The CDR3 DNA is TGTGCCAGCAGCCTTATAGGACAGGGAGGGTTCGGCACTGAAGCTTTCTTT.

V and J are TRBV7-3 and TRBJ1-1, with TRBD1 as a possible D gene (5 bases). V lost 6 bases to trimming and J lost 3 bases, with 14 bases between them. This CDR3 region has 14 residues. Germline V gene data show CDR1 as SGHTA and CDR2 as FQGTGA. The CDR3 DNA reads TGTGCCAGCAGTTCCGGGTGGGGGGACACTGAAGCTTTCTTT. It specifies CASSSGWGDTEAFF.

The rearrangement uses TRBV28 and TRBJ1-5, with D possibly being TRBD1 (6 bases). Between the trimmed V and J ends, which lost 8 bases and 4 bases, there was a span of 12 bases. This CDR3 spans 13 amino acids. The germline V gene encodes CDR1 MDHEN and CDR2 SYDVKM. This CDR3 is CASCRDINQPQHF. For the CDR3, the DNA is TGTGCCAGCTGCCGGGACATAAATCAGCCCCAGCATTTT.

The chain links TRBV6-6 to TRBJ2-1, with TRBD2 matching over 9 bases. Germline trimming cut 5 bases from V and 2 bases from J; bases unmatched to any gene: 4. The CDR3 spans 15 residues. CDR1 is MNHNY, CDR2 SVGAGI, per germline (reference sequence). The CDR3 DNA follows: TGTGCCAGCAGTGTAGCGGGAGAAGCCTACAATGAGCAGTTCTTC. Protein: CASSVAGEAYNEQFF.

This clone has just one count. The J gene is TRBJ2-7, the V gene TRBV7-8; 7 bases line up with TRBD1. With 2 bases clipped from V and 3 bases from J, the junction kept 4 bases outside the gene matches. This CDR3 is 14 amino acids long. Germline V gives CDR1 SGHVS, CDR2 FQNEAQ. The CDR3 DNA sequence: TGTGCCAGCAGCTTATGGGACAGCTACTACGAGCAGTACTTC. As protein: CASSLWDSYYEQYF.

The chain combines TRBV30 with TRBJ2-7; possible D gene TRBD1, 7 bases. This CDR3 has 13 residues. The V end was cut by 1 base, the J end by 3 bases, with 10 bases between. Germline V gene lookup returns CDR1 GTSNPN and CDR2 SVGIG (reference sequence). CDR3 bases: TGTGCCTGGAGTGGCAGGGGGGACTACGAGCAGTACTTC. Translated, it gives CAWSGRGDYEQYF.

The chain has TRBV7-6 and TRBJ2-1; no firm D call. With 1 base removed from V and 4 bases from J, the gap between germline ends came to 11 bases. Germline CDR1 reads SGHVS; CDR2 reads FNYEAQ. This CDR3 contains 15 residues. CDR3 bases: TGTGCCAGCAGCTTAGATAGGTTGAGGTACAATGAGCAGTTCTTC. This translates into CASSLDRLRYNEQFF. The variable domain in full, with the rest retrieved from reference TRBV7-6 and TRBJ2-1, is GAGVSQSPRYKVTKRGQDVALRCDPISGHVSLYWYRQALGQGPEFLTYFNYEAQQDKSGLPNDRFSAERPEGSISTLTIQRTEQRDSAMYRCASSLDRLRYNEQFFGPGTRLTVL.

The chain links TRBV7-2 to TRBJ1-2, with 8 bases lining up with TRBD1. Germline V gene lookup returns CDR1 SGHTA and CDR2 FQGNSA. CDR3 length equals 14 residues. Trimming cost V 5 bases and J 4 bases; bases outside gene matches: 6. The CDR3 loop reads CASSTGQGIYGYTF. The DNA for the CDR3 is TGTGCCAGCAGCACCGGACAGGGAATCTATGGCTACACCTTC.

The CDR3 region is CASSYLTRLAASFEQYF. The CDR3 nucleotides are TGTGCCAGCAGTTATCTCACGAGGCTAGCGGCCTCTTTTGAGCAGTACTTC. V usage is TRBV6-9 and J usage is TRBJ2-7, with 7 bases identical to TRBD2. The CDR3 is 17 residues long. CDR1 MNHGY and CDR2 SVAAGI come from the germline V gene. V dropped 2 bases and J dropped 7; count of bases not matched to a gene: 17.

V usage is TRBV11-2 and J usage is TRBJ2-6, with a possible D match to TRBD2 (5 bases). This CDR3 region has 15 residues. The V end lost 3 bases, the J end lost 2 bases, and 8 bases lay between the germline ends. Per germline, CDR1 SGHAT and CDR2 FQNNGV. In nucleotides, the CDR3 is TGTGCCAGCAGCTTTTCGGGGACTGGGGCCAACGTCCTGACTTTC. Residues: CASSFSGTGANVLTF.

CDR3 sequence (DNA): TGTGCCAGCAGCCCCGGGACAGGGGCTGGAAACACCATATATTTT. Translating it yields CASSPGTGAGNTIYF. This chain uses TRBV6-6 with TRBJ1-3; 10 bases match TRBD1. The germline V gene has CDR1 MNHNY and CDR2 SVGAGI (reference sequence). V lost 6 bases, J lost 2 bases, and 4 bases stayed unmatched. The CDR3 length is 15 residues.

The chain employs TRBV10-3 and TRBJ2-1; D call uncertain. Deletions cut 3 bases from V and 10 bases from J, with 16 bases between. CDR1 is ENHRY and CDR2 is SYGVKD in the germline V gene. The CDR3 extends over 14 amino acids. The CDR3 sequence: CAISEGRRIWEQFF. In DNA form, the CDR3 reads TGTGCCATCAGTGAAGGAAGGCGGATATGGGAGCAGTTCTTC.

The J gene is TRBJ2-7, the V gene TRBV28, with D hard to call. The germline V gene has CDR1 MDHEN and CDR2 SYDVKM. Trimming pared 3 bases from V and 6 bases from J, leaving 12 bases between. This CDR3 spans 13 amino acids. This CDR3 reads CASSFSTTLEQYF. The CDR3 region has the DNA TGTGCCAGCAGTTTTTCTACTACACTCGAGCAGTACTTC.

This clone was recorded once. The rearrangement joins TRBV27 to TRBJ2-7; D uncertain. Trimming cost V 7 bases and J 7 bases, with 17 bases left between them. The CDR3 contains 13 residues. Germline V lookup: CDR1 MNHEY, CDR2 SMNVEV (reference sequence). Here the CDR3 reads CASTAGWSKEQYF. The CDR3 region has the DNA TGTGCCAGCACCGCCGGGTGGTCCAAGGAGCAGTACTTC.

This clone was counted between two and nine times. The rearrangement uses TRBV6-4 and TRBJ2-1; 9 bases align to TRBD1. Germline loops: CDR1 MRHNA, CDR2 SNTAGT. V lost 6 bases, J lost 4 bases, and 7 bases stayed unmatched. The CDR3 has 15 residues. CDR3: CASSAGQGQYNEQFF. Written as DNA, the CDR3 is TGTGCCAGCAGCGCGGGACAGGGTCAATACAATGAGCAGTTCTTC.

CDR3: CASSWRTTLSEQYF. In DNA form, the CDR3 reads TGTGCCAGCAGCTGGAGGACTACTCTATCGGAGCAGTACTTC. The chain employs TRBV11-3 and TRBJ2-7; D is perhaps TRBD2 (6 bases). Germline CDR1 is SGHNT and CDR2 is YENEEA. The V and J ends lost 4 bases and 7 bases respectively, with 17 bases between them. The CDR3 loop spans 14 amino acids.

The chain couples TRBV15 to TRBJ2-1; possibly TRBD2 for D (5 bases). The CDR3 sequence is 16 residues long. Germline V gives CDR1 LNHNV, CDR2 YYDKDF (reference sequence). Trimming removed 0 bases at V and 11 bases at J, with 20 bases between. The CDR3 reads CATSRDRGPDLSKQFF. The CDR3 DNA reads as TGTGCCACCAGCAGAGATCGGGGTCCAGATTTAAGCAAGCAGTTCTTC.

This CDR3 reads CASSPDLTSGAYNEQFF. The CDR3 nucleotides are TGTGCCAGCAGCCCCGACCTTACTAGCGGGGCCTACAATGAGCAGTTCTTC. The rearrangement joins TRBV11-2 to TRBJ2-1; 10 bases line up with TRBD2. Germline V gene sequence: CDR1 SGHAT, CDR2 FQNNGV. J gave up 2 bases and V 5 bases, and 9 bases lay outside the gene matches. This CDR3 is built from 17 residues.

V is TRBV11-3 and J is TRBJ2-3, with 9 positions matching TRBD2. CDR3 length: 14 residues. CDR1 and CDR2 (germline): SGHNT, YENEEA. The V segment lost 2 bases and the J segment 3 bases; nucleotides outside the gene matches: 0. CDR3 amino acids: CASSLLAGTDTQYF. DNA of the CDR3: TGTGCCAGCAGCTTACTAGCGGGAACAGATACGCAGTATTTT.

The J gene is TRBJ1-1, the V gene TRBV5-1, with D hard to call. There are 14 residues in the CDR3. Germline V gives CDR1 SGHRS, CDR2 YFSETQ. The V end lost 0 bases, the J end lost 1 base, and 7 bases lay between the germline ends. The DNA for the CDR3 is TGCGCCAGCAGCTTGGAGACACCGAACACTGAAGCTTTCTTT. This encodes CASSLETPNTEAFF.

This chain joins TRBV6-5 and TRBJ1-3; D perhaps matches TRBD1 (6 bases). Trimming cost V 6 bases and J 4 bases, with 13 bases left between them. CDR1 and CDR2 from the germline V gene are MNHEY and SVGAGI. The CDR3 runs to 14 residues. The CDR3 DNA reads TGTGCCAGCAGGACGACAGGAGGCGGAAACACCATATATTTT. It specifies CASRTTGGGNTIYF.